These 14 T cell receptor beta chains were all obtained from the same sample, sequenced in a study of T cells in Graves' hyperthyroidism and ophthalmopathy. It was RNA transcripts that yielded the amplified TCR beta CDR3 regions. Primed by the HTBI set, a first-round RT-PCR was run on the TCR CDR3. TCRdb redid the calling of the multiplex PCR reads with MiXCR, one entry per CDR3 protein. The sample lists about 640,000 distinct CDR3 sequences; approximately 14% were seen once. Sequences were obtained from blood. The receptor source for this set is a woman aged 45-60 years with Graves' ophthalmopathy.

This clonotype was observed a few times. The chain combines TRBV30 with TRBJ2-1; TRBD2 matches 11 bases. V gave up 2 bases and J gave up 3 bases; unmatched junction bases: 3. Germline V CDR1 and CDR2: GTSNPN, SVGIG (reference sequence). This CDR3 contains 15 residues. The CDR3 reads CAWSFGTSGYNEQFF. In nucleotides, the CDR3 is TGTGCCTGGAGTTTCGGGACTAGCGGCTACAATGAGCAGTTCTTC.

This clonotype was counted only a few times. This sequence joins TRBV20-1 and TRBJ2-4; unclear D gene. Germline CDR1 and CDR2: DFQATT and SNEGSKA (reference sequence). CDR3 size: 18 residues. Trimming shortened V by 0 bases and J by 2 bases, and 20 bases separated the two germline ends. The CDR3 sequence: CSARDLVESHGSKNIQYF. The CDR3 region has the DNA TGCAGTGCTAGAGATCTGGTAGAGTCTCACGGGTCCAAAAACATTCAGTACTTC.

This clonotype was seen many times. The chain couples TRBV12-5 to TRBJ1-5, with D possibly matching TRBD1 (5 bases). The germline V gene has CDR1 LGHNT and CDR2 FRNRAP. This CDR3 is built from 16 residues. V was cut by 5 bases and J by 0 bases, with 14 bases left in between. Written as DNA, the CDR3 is TGTGCTAGTGGTCCGGGGACGGATGATAGCAATCAGCCCCAGCATTTT. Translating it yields CASGPGTDDSNQPQHF.

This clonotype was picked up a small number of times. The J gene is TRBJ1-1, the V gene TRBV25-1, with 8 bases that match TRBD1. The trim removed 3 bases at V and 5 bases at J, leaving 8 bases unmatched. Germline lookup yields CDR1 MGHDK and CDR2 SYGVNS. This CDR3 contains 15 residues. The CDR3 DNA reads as TGTGCCAGCAGTGATATCGGACAGGGTGAAACTGAAGCTTTCTTT. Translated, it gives CASSDIGQGETEAFF.

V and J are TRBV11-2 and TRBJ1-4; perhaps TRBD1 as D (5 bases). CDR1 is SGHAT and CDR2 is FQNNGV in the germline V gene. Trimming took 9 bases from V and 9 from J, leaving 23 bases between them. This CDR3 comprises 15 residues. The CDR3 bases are TGTGCCAGTAGTGCAACGGGACCCGTCAAGCAAAAACTGTTTTTT. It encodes CASSATGPVKQKLFF.

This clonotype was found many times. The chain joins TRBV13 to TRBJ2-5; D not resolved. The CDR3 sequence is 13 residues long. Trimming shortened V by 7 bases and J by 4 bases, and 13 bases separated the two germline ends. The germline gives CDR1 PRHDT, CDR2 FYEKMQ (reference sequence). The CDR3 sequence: CASTPSVGETQYF. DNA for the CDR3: TGTGCCAGCACCCCCTCAGTCGGAGAGACCCAGTACTTC.

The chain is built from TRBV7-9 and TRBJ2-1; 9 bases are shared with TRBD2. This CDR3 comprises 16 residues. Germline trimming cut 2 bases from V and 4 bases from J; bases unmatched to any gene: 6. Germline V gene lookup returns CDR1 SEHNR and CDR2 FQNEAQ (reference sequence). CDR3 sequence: CASSLLREGPYNEQFF. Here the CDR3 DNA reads TGTGCCAGCAGCTTACTGCGGGAGGGCCCGTACAATGAGCAGTTCTTC.

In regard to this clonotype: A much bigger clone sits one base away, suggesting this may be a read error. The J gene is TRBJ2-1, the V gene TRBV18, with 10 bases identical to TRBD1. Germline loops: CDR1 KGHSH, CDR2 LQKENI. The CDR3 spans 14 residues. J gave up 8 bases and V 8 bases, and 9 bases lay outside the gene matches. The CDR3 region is CASARDRGYDEQFF. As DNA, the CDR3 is TGTGCCAGCGCCCGGGACAGGGGTTACGATGAGCAGTTCTTC.

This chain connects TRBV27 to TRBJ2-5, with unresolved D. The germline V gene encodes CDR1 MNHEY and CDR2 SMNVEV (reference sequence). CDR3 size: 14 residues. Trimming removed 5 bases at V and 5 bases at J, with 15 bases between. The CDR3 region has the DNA TGTGCCAGCAGTGGCAAGCCGGGCTGGGAGACCCAGTACTTC. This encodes CASSGKPGWETQYF.

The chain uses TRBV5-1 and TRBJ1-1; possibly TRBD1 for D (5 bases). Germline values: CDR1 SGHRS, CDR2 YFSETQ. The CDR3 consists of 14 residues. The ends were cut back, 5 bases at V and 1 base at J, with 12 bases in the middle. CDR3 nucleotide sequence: TGCGCCAGCAGACCGGGACGGACGAACACTGAAGCTTTCTTT. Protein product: CASRPGRTNTEAFF.

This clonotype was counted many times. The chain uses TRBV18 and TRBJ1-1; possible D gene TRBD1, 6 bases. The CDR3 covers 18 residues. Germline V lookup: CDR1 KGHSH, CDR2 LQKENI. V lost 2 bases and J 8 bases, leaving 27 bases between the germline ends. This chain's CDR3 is CASSPSWGQLFSPPEAFF. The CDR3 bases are TGTGCCAGCTCACCAAGTTGGGGACAACTCTTTTCCCCACCCGAAGCTTTCTTT.

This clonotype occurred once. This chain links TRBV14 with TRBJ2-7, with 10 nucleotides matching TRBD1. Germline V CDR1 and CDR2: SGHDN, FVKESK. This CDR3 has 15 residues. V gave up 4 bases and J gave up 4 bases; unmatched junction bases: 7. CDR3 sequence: CASSLFGDRGYEQYF. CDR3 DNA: TGTGCCAGCAGCCTTTTCGGGGACAGGGGATACGAGCAGTACTTC.

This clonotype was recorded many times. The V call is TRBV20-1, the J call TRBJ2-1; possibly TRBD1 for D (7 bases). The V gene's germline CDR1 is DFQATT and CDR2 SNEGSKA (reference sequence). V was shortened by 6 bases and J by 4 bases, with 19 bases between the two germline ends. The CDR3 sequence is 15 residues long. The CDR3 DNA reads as TGCAGTGCCCCTGACCCAGGGGGGTCGTACAATGAGCAGTTCTTC. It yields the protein CSAPDPGGSYNEQFF.

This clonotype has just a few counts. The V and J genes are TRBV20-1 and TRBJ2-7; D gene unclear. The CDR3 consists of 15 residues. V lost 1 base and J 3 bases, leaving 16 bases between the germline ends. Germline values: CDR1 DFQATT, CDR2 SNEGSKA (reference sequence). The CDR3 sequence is CSARGRRDNFYEQYF. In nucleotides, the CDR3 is TGCAGTGCTAGAGGTCGGAGAGATAATTTCTACGAGCAGTACTTC.